The clone carrying this T cell receptor beta chain was counted between two and nine times. Antigen: not known. This entry is derived from a study of T cell responses to AZD1222 COVID-19 vaccine. The data were produced by immunoSEQ multiplex PCR, yet TCRdb's version contains in-frame clones alone and is incomplete. The data show 90,000 to 120,000 clones, 86% seen once. Study-wide results and caveats: AZD1222 recipients seropositive at baseline numbered only 6 or 7.

CDR1 and CDR2 from the germline V gene are SGHTA and FQGTGA. V was pared by 4 bases and J by 6 bases, with 9 bases of the junction left unmatched. This CDR3 contains 15 residues. The sequencing used peripheral blood, collected on day 0 of AZD1222 vaccination. This receptor was taken from an adult in good health. The gene calls are TRBV7-3 and TRBJ2-3, with 8 positions matching TRBD2. The DNA for the CDR3 is TGTGCCAGCAGCTCGTCCGGGACTAGGGGTGATACGCAGTATTTT. It yields the protein CASSSSGTRGDTQYF.